One and the same sample provided the 24 T cell receptor beta chains below, sequenced in a study of early T cells in non-severe SARS-CoV-2 infection. A single record per CDR3 protein comes from TCRdb applying MiXCR to the 5' RACE reads. The table lists approximately 50,000 distinct CDR3 sequences, approximately 8.4% of them singletons. The sequenced material came from whole blood. These receptor sequences come from an adult who was a healthcare worker with PCR-confirmed SARS-CoV-2 infection or an uninfected control (not recorded which).

A few counts support this clonotype. CDR3 region: CSARQNNSPLHF. CDR3 sequence (DNA): TGCAGTGCTAGACAAAATAATTCACCCCTCCACTTT. The chain employs TRBV20-1 and TRBJ1-6; D gene uncertain. The V end was cut by 2 bases, the J end by 5 bases, with 4 bases between. CDR1 and CDR2 (germline): DFQATT, SNEGSKA (reference sequence). The CDR3 consists of 12 residues.

The chain couples TRBV10-1 to TRBJ2-4, with D possibly being TRBD1 or TRBD2 (5 bases each). The CDR3 contains 14 residues. Trimming removed 2 bases from V and 4 bases from J, with 9 bases in between. CDR1 WNHNN and CDR2 SYGVQD come from the germline V gene (reference sequence). CDR3 loop: CASSEGGSKNIQYF. CDR3 bases: TGCGCCAGCAGTGAGGGGGGATCTAAAAACATTCAGTACTTC.

In nucleotides, the CDR3 is TGCAGCGTTGCGGGGAATCCTAGCACAGATACGCAGTATTTT. It yields the protein CSVAGNPSTDTQYF. This chain joins TRBV29-1 and TRBJ2-3, with D possibly being TRBD2 (5 bases). This CDR3 is built from 14 residues. CDR1 is SQVTM, CDR2 ANQGSEA, per germline. V was trimmed by 4 bases and J by 0 bases, leaving 11 bases between them.

This clonotype was seen at least ten times. The J gene is TRBJ2-2, the V gene TRBV6-5; tentatively, D is TRBD2 (5 bases). The CDR3 runs 15 residues. V lost 0 bases and J lost 6, with 11 bases in between. Per the germline V gene, CDR1 is MNHEY and CDR2 is SVGAGI. CDR3 DNA: TGTGCCAGCAGTTACTCGGGGAGCCGCGCCGGGGAGCTGTTTTTT. Translating it yields CASSYSGSRAGELFF.

By share, this clonotype counts as medium-sized. The CDR3 protein is CASSQDHVAGVEQFF. Written as DNA, the CDR3 is TGTGCCAGCAGCCAAGATCACGTTGCGGGAGTAGAGCAGTTCTTC. The chain has TRBV3-1 and TRBJ2-1, with 7 nucleotides matching TRBD2. Germline CDR1 and CDR2: LGHDT and YNNKEL (reference sequence). Trimming removed 0 bases from V and 10 bases from J; junction bases left unmatched: 9. This CDR3 spans 15 amino acids.

J is TRBJ2-7 and V is TRBV6-6; 9 nucleotides line up with TRBD1. CDR1 is MNHNY, CDR2 SVGAGI, per germline (reference sequence). Unmatched junction bases numbered 8, after V lost 4 bases and J lost 7 bases. The CDR3 runs to 14 residues. The CDR3 DNA follows: TGTGCCAGCAGTTGGGGACAGGGTTTGGGAGAGCAGTACTTC. It codes for CASSWGQGLGEQYF.

This clonotype was counted at least ten times. CDR3 sequence (DNA): TGTGCCAGCCATGTGGAGGGCGGGGAGCTGTTTTTT. Translated: CASHVEGGELFF. The chain uses TRBV10-3 and TRBJ2-2; D perhaps matches TRBD2 (6 bases). This CDR3 spans 12 amino acids. Trimming left V 10 bases short and J 7 bases short, with 13 bases between. From germline, CDR1 is ENHRY and CDR2 SYGVKD.

V usage is TRBV6-1 and J usage is TRBJ2-7; D perhaps matches TRBD1 (6 bases). V lost 3 bases to trimming and J lost 3 bases, with 24 bases between them. Per germline, CDR1 MNHNS and CDR2 SASEGT. The CDR3 has 18 residues. CDR3 residues: CASSDPWGPGHPIYEQYF. The CDR3 bases are TGTGCCAGCAGTGATCCTTGGGGACCGGGACACCCGATCTACGAGCAGTACTTC.

This clonotype was observed a few times. The rearrangement uses TRBV11-1 and TRBJ2-1, with a possible D match to TRBD2 (6 bases). CDR1 SGHAT and CDR2 FQDESV come from the germline V gene (reference sequence). Trimming took off 5 bases at V and 4 bases at J, with 12 bases between the two ends. The CDR3 is 14 residues long. The DNA for the CDR3 is TGTGCCAGCAGCCCGGGACTGGAGTACAATGAGCAGTTCTTC. Its translation is CASSPGLEYNEQFF.

This clonotype was counted between two and nine times. DNA for the CDR3: TGTGCCAGCAGCCGTGGAAACACCATATATTTT. Its translation is CASSRGNTIYF. V usage is TRBV6-6 and J usage is TRBJ1-3, with no clear D. V was cut by 6 bases and J by 3 bases, with 3 bases left in between. CDR3 length: 11 amino acids. Germline V gene sequence: CDR1 MNHNY, CDR2 SVGAGI (reference sequence).

This clonotype showed up many times. The chain couples TRBV28 to TRBJ2-5; perhaps TRBD1 as D (5 bases). The CDR3 covers 14 residues. The germline CDR1 and CDR2 sequences are MDHEN and SYDVKM. The V gene lost 8 bases and the J gene lost 3 bases, with 16 bases spanning the gap. Here the CDR3 DNA reads TGTGCCAGCCGACCCGAACCAGGGAAAGAGACCCAGTACTTC. The encoded protein is CASRPEPGKETQYF.

This clonotype was seen only a few times. The chain uses TRBV7-4 and TRBJ2-7, with D possibly matching TRBD2 (6 bases). V gave up 8 bases and J gave up 1 base, with 21 bases separating them. The CDR3 spans 16 residues. CDR1 is SGHVT and CDR2 is SQSDAQ in the germline V gene. The chain's CDR3 is CASPTQGTSSSYEQYF. The CDR3 nucleotides read TGTGCCAGCCCCACACAAGGAACTAGCTCTTCCTACGAGCAGTACTTC.

This clonotype was counted at least ten times. This chain links TRBV6-6 with TRBJ2-5; 12 bases match TRBD2. V dropped 4 bases and J dropped 0; count of bases not matched to a gene: 3. The CDR3 extends over 16 amino acids. CDR1 and CDR2 from the germline V gene are MNHNY and SVGAGI (reference sequence). For the CDR3, the DNA is TGTGCCAGCAGTTCCCGACTAGCGGGAGACCAAGAGACCCAGTACTTC. It translates to CASSSRLAGDQETQYF.

This clonotype was seen a handful of times. One end of the junction does not line up with germline, which may come from a read error. V is TRBV6-1 and J is TRBJ2-7; D tentatively fits TRBD1 or TRBD2 (5 bases each). The CDR3 has 16 residues. Germline-derived CDR1 and CDR2 are MNHNS and SASEGT. The CDR3 bases are TGCGCCAGCAGCGGAAGACACAACAGGAGGTCCTACGAGCAGTACTTC. It yields the protein CASSGRHNRRSYEQYF.

This clonotype has a handful of counts. The genes are TRBV9 and TRBJ2-7; 7 bases fit TRBD1. The CDR3 has 15 residues. The J segment lost 3 bases and the V segment lost 0 bases, leaving 6 bases of the junction unmatched. Germline CDR1 reads SGDLS; CDR2 reads YYNGEE. CDR3 bases: TGTGCCAGCAGCGTAGGACAGGGAAGGGACTACGAGCAGTACTTC. Translating gives CASSVGQGRDYEQYF.

Ten or more counts support this clonotype. This sequence joins TRBV6-6 and TRBJ1-4; D gene unclear. The CDR3 runs 14 residues. With 6 bases removed from V and 11 bases from J, the gap between germline ends came to 19 bases. CDR1 is MNHNY, CDR2 SVGAGI, per germline (reference sequence). The CDR3 coding sequence is TGTGCCAGCAGCCAAGGCGTAGTCGGAGGGAAACTGTTTTTT. Its protein is CASSQGVVGGKLFF.

The gene calls are TRBV20-1 and TRBJ2-5, with 9 bases identical to TRBD2. The ends lost 1 base at V and 4 bases at J; junction bases unmatched: 7. This CDR3 is built from 15 residues. The germline CDR1 and CDR2 sequences are DFQATT and SNEGSKA (reference sequence). The CDR3 bases are TGCAGTGCTAGAGCGACTAGCGGTCCGCGAGAGACCCAGTACTTC. This gives the protein CSARATSGPRETQYF.

The chain has TRBV29-1 and TRBJ2-1; D not certain. With 7 bases removed from V and 3 bases from J, the gap between germline ends came to 13 bases. The CDR3 is 13 residues long. From germline, CDR1 is SQVTM and CDR2 ANQGSEA. CDR3 bases: TGCAGCGCTTGTTCCGACCGCTACAATGAGCAGTTCTTC. Translated: CSACSDRYNEQFF.

There are many counts of this clonotype. The chain links TRBV7-6 to TRBJ2-3, with unresolved D. CDR3 size: 17 residues. The germline V and J ends were trimmed by 5 bases and 0 bases, with 18 bases remaining between them. The germline V gene has CDR1 SGHVS and CDR2 FNYEAQ. The CDR3 here is CASSPTVSESSTDTQYF. The CDR3 coding sequence is TGTGCCAGCAGCCCAACGGTGTCAGAGAGTAGCACAGATACGCAGTATTTT.

The rearrangement joins TRBV18 to TRBJ1-4, with D unresolved. CDR1 KGHSH and CDR2 LQKENI come from the germline V gene. The CDR3 loop spans 15 amino acids. Trimming cost V 5 bases and J 1 base, with 11 bases left between them. CDR3 bases: TGTGCCAGCTCATCTGGACGGGTAACTAATGAAAAACTGTTTTTT. This encodes CASSSGRVTNEKLFF.

In this sample, this clonotype turned up a few times. This chain links TRBV7-2 with TRBJ2-7; D ambiguous. The CDR3 consists of 13 residues. Germline V gene sequence: CDR1 SGHTA, CDR2 FQGNSA. The germline V and J ends were trimmed by 4 bases and 0 bases, with 7 bases remaining between them. The CDR3 spells CASSSRPSYEQYF. In DNA, the CDR3 is TGTGCCAGCAGCTCCAGGCCCTCCTACGAGCAGTACTTC.

In its sample, this clonotype was seen many times. The rearrangement links TRBV3-1 to TRBJ2-2; D is uncertain. CDR1 is LGHDT, CDR2 YNNKEL, per germline (reference sequence). CDR3 size: 13 residues. Trimming left V 0 bases short and J 6 bases short, with 5 bases between. The CDR3 protein is CASSQDQAGELFF. The CDR3 region has the DNA TGTGCCAGCAGCCAAGATCAGGCCGGGGAGCTGTTTTTT.

Only a few counts were recorded for this clonotype. This chain connects TRBV4-1 to TRBJ1-5; TRBD1 agrees at 10 bases. The V gene's germline CDR1 is MGHRA and CDR2 YSYEKL. The CDR3 runs 17 residues. Germline trimming cut 0 bases from V and 2 bases from J; bases unmatched to any gene: 4. This chain's CDR3 is CASSQDKTGGGNQPQHF. The CDR3 DNA reads TGCGCCAGCAGCCAAGATAAGACAGGGGGCGGCAATCAGCCCCAGCATTTT.

Comments on this clonotype: A much larger clone differs by one base, so this may be a read error. The rearrangement links TRBV30 to TRBJ2-3; TRBD2 aligns across 10 bases. Germline loops: CDR1 GTSNPN, CDR2 SVGIG (reference sequence). J lost 5 bases, V lost 5 bases, and 7 bases had no gene match. The CDR3 runs 14 residues. The CDR3: CAWFSGGAKDTQYF. The CDR3, as DNA: TGTGCCTGGTTCAGCGGGGGGGCCAAAGATACGCAGTATTTT.